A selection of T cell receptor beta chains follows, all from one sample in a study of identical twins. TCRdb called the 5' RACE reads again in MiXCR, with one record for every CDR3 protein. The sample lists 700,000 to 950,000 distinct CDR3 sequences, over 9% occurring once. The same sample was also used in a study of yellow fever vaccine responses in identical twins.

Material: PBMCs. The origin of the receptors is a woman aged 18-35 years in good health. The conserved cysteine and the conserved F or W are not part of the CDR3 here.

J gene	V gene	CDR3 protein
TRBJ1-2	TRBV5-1	ASSPDGFRVSSHGYT
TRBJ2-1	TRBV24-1	ATSETHRGQGSYNEQF
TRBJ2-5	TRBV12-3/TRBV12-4	ASSTIAGVALETQY
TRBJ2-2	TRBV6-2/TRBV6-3	ASSYEVGTADTGELF
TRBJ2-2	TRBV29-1	SVESDGGELF
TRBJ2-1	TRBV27	ASSWDRGEWEQF
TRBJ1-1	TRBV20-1	SARDRLMNTEAF
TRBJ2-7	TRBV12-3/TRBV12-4	ASSIRGYEQY
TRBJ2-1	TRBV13	ASYPSGNSYNEQF
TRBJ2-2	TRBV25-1	ASSATSGSSTGELF
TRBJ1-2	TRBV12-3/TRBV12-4	ASSFSTLYGYT
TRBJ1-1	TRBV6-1	ASSEQGTLEAF
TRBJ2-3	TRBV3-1	ASSHGSSIRGTQY
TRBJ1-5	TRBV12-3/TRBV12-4	ASSFLGAGQPQH
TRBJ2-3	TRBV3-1	ASSQDSSRTDTQY
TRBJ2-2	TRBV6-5	ASSYAPSNTGELF
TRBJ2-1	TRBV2	ASSGIGAVGQF
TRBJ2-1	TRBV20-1	SARDYGRTYNEQF
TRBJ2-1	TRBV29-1	SVKGRGYNEQF
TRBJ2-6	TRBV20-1	SARKGSGANVLT
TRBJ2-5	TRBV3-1	ASSPTRLGGETQY
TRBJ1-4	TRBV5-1	ASSVFTTNEKLF
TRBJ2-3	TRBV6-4	TSSSISGTSGTSTDTQY
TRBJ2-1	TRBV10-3	AISDSPTGSSYNEQF
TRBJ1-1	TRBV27	ASSSPGGQGRGEAF
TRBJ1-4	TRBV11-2	ASSFRGVEEKLF
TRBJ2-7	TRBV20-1	SASEHYEQY
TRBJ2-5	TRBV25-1	ASSEYGLAGVQETQY
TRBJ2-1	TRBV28	ASSLWRGVVGEQF
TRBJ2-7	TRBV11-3	ASSKGVGQY
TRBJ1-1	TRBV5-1	ASSRTTGGETEAF
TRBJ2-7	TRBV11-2	ASSLAQQATYEQY
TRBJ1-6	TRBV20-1	SAAESSYNSPLH
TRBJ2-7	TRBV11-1	ASSPGGRRDDPSYEQY
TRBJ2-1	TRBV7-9	ASSPGTGTSNEQF
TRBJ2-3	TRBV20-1	SARVWASGHQGGDTQY
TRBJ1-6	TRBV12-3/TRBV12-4	ASRGRRGLHNSPLH
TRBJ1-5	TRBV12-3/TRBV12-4	ASSLEAGGAAQPQH
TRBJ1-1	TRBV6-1	ASRPPGGAGTEAF
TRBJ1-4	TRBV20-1	SAPWDEKLF
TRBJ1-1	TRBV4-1	ASSPPPGGDNEAF
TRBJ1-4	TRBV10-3	ASGQIPNEKLF
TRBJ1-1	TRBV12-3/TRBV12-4	ASSVWTEAF
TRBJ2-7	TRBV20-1	SARRAPSYEQY
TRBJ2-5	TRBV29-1	SGQQETQY
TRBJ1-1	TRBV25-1	ASSESGGGNTEAF
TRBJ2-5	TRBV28	ASSLRLAGVETQY
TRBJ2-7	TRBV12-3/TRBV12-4	ASRRGGNSYEQY
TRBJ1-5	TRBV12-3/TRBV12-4	ASSLGQVQPQH